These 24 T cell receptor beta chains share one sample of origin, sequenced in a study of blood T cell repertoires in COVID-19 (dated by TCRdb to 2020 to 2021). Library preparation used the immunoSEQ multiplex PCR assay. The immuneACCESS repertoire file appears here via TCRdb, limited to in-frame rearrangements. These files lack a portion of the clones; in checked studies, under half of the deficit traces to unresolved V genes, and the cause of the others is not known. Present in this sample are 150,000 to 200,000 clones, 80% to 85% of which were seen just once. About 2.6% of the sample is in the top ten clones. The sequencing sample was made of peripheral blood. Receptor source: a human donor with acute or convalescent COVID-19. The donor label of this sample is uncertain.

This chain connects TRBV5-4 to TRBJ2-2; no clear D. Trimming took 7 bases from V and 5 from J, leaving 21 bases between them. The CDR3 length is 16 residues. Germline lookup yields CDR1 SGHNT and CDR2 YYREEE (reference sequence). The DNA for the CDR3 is TGTGCCAGCTTCAAGGCGCTAGTGGTATGGACCGGGGAGCTGTTTTTT. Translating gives CASFKALVVWTGELFF.

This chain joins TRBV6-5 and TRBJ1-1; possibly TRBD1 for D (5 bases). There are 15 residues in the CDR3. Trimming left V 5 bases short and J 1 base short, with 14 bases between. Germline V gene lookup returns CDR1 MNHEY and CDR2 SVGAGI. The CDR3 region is CASSPGGGPNTEAFF. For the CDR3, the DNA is TGTGCCAGCAGTCCCGGGGGGGGACCGAACACTGAAGCTTTCTTT.

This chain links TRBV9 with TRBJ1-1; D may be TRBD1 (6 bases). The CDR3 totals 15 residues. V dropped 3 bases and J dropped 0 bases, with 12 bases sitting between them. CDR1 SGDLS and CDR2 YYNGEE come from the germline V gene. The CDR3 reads CASSGRGGLNTEAFF. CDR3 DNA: TGTGCCAGCAGCGGGAGGGGGGGATTGAACACTGAAGCTTTCTTT.

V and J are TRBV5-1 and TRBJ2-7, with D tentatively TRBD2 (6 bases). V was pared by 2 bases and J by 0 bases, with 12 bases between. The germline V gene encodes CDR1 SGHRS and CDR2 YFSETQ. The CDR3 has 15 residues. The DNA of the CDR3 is TGCGCCAGCAGCTTCGGGACGGGGGTCTCCTACGAGCAGTACTTC. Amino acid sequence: CASSFGTGVSYEQYF.

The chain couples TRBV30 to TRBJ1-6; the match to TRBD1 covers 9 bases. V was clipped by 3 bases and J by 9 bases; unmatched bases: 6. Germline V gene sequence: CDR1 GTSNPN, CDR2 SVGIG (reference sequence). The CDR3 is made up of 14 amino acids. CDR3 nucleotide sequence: TGTGCCTGGAGACAGGGGGCAAGAACTTCACCCCTCCACTTT. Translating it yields CAWRQGARTSPLHF.

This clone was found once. In DNA, the CDR3 is TGTGCCAGCAGCTTAGTCTTCGGGGGGGCACACACCGGGGAGCTGTTTTTT. Protein sequence: CASSLVFGGAHTGELFF. The V gene is TRBV7-2, the J gene TRBJ2-2; TRBD2 aligns across 8 bases. The CDR3 is made up of 17 amino acids. V shed 1 base, J shed 3 bases, and the junction held 7 bases outside the gene matches. Looked up from germline, CDR1 is SGHTA and CDR2 is FQGNSA.

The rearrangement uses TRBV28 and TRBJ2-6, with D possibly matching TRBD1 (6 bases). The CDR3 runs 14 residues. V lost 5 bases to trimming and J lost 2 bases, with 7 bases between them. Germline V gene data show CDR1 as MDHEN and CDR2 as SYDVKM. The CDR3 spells CASSQGPGANVLTF. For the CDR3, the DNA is TGTGCCAGCAGTCAGGGGCCTGGGGCCAACGTCCTGACTTTC.

The CDR3: CATSRDYIGTSYEQYF. The DNA for the CDR3 is TGTGCCACCAGCAGAGATTATATAGGGACATCTTACGAGCAGTACTTC. The gene calls are TRBV15 and TRBJ2-7, with a weak D call TRBD1 (6 bases). Germline CDR1 is LNHNV and CDR2 is YYDKDF (reference sequence). This CDR3 has 16 amino acids. Trimming stripped 0 bases from V and 4 bases from J, with 16 bases between.

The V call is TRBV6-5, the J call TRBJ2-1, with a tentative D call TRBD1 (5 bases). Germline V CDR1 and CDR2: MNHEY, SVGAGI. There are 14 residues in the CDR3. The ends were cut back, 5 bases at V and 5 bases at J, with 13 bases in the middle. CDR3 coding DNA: TGTGCCAGCAGTCCCTTAAGACAGAACAATGAGCAGTTCTTC. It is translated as CASSPLRQNNEQFF.

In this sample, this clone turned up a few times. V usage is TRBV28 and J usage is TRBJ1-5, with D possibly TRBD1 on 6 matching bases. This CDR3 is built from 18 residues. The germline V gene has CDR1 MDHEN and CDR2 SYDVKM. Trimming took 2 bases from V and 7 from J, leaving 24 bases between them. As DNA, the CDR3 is TGTGCCAGCAGTTTAGAGGGGGTGGGACATGGAGGAAACCAGCCCCAGCATTTT. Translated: CASSLEGVGHGGNQPQHF. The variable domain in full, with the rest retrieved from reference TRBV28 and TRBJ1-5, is DVKVTQSSRYLVKRTGEKVFLECVQDMDHENMFWYRQDPGLGLRLIYFSYDVKMKEKGDIPEGYSVSREKKERFSLILESASTNQTSMYLCASSLEGVGHGGNQPQHFGDGTRLSIL.

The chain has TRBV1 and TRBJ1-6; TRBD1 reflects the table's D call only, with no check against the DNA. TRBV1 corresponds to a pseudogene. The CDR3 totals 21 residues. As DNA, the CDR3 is TGCACCAGCAGCCAAGATCATCGAGAGACAGGGGCGTTGAGGAATAATTCACCCCTCCACTTT. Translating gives CTSSQDHRETGALRNNSPLHF.

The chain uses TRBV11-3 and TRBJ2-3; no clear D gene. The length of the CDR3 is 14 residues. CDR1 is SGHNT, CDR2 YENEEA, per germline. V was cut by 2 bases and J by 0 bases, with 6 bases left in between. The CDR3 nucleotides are TGTGCCAGCAGCTTAACGACAAGCACAGATACGCAGTATTTT. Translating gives CASSLTTSTDTQYF.

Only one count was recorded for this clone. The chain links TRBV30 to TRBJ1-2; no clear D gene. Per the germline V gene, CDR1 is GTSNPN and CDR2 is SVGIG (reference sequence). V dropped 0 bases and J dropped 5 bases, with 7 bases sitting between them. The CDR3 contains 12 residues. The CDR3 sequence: CAWSVSPYGYTF. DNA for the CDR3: TGTGCCTGGAGTGTATCCCCATATGGCTACACCTTC.

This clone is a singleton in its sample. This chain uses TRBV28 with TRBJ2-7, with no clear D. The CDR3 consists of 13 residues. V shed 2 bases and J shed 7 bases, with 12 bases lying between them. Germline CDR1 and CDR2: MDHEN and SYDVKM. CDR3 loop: CASSLNYPLEQYF. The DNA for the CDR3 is TGTGCCAGCAGTTTAAACTACCCTCTGGAGCAGTACTTC.

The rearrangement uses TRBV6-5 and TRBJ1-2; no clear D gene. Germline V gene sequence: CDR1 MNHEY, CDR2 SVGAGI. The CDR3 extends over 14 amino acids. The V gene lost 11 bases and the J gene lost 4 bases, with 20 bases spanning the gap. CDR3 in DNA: TGTGCCGCAAGCGATCCAGCGGGTGGCTATGGCTACACCTTC. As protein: CAASDPAGGYGYTF.

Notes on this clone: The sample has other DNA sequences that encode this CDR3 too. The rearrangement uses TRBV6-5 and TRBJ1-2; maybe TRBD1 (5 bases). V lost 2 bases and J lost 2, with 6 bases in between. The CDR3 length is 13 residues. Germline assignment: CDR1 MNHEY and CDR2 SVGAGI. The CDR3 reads CASSYGGNYGYTF. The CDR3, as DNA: TGTGCCAGCAGTTACGGGGGGAACTATGGCTACACCTTC.

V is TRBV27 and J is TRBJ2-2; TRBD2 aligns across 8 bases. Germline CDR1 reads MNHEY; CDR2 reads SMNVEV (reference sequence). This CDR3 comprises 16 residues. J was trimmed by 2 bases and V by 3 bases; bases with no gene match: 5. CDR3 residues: CASSLSGRLNTGELFF. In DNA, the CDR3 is TGTGCCAGCAGTTTGAGCGGGAGACTTAACACCGGGGAGCTGTTTTTT.

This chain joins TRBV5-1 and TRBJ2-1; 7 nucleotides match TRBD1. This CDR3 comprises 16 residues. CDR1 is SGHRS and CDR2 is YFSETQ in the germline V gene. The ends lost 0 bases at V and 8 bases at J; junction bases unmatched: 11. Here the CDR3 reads CASSLGGDRAVHEQFF. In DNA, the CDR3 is TGCGCCAGCAGCTTGGGGGGAGACAGGGCTGTCCATGAGCAGTTCTTC.

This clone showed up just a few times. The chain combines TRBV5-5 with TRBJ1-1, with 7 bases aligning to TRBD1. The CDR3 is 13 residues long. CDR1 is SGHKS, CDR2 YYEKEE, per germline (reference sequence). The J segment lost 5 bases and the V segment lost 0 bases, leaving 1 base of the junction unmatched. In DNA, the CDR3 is TGTGCCAGCAGCTTGGACAGGGGTACTGAAGCTTTCTTT. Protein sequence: CASSLDRGTEAFF.

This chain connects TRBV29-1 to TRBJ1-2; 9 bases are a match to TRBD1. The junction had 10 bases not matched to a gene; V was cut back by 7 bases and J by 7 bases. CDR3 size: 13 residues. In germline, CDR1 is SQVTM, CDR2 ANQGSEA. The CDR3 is CSGSQGAASGYTF. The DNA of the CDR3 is TGCAGCGGTTCACAGGGGGCCGCAAGTGGCTACACCTTC.

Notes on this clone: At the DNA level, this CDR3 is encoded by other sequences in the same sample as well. Here the CDR3 reads CASSYSRGGSYEQYF. In DNA, the CDR3 is TGTGCCAGCAGTTACTCAAGGGGAGGGTCCTACGAGCAGTACTTC. This rearrangement joins TRBV6-5 to TRBJ2-7; 7 bases are a match to TRBD2. The CDR3 is 15 residues long. Germline CDR1 and CDR2: MNHEY and SVGAGI. Losses at the gene ends were 0 bases for V and 1 base for J; bases not matched to a gene: 3.

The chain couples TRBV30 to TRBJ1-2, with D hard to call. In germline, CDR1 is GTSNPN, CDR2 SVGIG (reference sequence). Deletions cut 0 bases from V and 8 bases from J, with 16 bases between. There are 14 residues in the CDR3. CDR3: CAWSVRRQTEGYTF. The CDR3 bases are TGTGCCTGGAGTGTACGGCGGCAGACGGAGGGCTACACCTTC.

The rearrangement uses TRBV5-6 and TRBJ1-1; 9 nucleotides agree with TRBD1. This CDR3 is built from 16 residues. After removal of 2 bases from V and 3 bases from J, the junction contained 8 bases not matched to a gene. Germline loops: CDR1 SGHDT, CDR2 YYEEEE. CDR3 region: CASSFNVRQGDTEAFF. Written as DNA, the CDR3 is TGTGCCAGCAGCTTTAACGTGCGACAGGGGGACACTGAAGCTTTCTTT.

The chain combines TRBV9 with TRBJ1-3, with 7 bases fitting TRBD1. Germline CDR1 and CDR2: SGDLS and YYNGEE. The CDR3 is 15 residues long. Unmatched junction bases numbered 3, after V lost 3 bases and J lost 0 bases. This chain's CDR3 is CASSADRASGNTIYF. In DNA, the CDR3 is TGTGCCAGCAGCGCCGACAGGGCCTCTGGAAACACCATATATTTT.